These 12 T cell receptor beta chains were all obtained from the same sample, sequenced in a study of radiotherapy plus CTLA-4 blockade in lung cancer. Generated by immunoSEQ multiplex PCR, the TCRdb table keeps only in-frame clones and is missing some. This repertoire shows around 90,000 clones, around four fifths found once; its top ten account for around 0.9%. The source material was peripheral blood, sampled from a patient treated with radiotherapy plus ipilimumab. Receptor source: a human donor with non-small cell lung cancer who had stable disease on radiotherapy plus ipilimumab.

V and J are TRBV7-8 and TRBJ2-5; D unclear. The CDR3 contains 15 residues. V lost 4 bases, J lost 1 base, and 13 bases lay in between. Germline V lookup: CDR1 SGHVS, CDR2 FQNEAQ. CDR3 region: CASSSRLGFQETQYF. Here the CDR3 DNA reads TGTGCCAGCAGCTCCCGTCTGGGTTTCCAAGAGACCCAGTACTTC.

This clone came up once. Within the sample, other DNA sequences also encode this same CDR3. The chain recombines TRBV30 with TRBJ2-2; TRBD2 aligns across 14 bases. Germline assignment: CDR1 GTSNPN and CDR2 SVGIG (reference sequence). The CDR3 length is 16 residues. The trim removed 7 bases at V and 7 bases at J, leaving 11 bases unmatched. The CDR3 reads CALGGTSGRRGGELFF. The CDR3 DNA reads TGTGCCTTGGGGGGGACTAGCGGGAGACGAGGCGGGGAGCTGTTTTTT.

The chain is built from TRBV29-1 and TRBJ1-1, with TRBD1 as a possible D gene (6 bases). V lost 7 bases, J lost 10 bases, and 19 bases lay in between. The germline CDR1 and CDR2 sequences are SQVTM and ANQGSEA. The CDR3 runs 12 residues. The CDR3 region has the DNA TGCAGCGCCACAGGGAAAACTTTTGTAGCTTTCTTT. This gives the protein CSATGKTFVAFF. Together with reference TRBV29-1 and TRBJ1-1, the CDR3 gives the full variable domain: SAVISQKPSRDICQRGTSLTIQCQVDSQVTMMFWYRQQPGQSLTLIATANQGSEATYESGFVIDKFPISRPNLTFSTLTVSNMSPEDSSIYLCSATGKTFVAFFGQGTRLTVV.

This clone was seen only a few times. DNA of the CDR3: TGTGCCAGCAGCTTGGAGTCCTCGACGGGGACCCAGTACTTC. Translating gives CASSLESSTGTQYF. The J gene is TRBJ2-5, the V gene TRBV7-9; D is uncertain. V lost 3 bases, J lost 7 bases, and 15 bases lay in between. There are 14 residues in the CDR3. CDR1 and CDR2 (germline): SEHNR, FQNEAQ (reference sequence).

V gene TRBV7-2 combines with J gene TRBJ2-3; maybe TRBD2 (7 bases). Germline-derived CDR1 and CDR2 are SGHTA and FQGNSA. The CDR3 sequence is 15 residues long. Trimming removed 3 bases from V and 2 bases from J, with 12 bases in between. The CDR3 nucleotides are TGTGCCAGCAGCTTTGTGGCGGGGGCCACAGATACGCAGTATTTT. Translating it yields CASSFVAGATDTQYF.

The V and J genes are TRBV19 and TRBJ1-1; possibly TRBD1 for D (6 bases). The V and J ends lost 7 bases and 10 bases respectively, with 19 bases between them. This CDR3 has 13 amino acids. CDR1 is LNHDA, CDR2 SQIVND, per germline (reference sequence). CDR3 in DNA: TGTGCCAGTACCCTGCCGCAGGGGAGGGGAGCTTTCTTT. It translates to CASTLPQGRGAFF.

This clone was counted between two and nine times. The chain combines TRBV28 with TRBJ1-5; D not resolved. The CDR3 spans 14 residues. V was shortened by 6 bases and J by 3 bases, with 12 bases between the two germline ends. CDR1 is MDHEN and CDR2 is SYDVKM in the germline V gene. This CDR3 reads CASSLTGTNQPQHF. CDR3 in DNA: TGTGCCAGCAGCTTGACGGGCACCAATCAGCCCCAGCATTTT.

The V call is TRBV18, the J call TRBJ2-5; the D gene is possibly TRBD2 (6 bases). The germline V gene encodes CDR1 KGHSH and CDR2 LQKENI. CDR3 length: 15 amino acids. The ends were cut back, 2 bases at V and 1 base at J, with 11 bases in the middle. CDR3 nucleotide sequence: TGTGCCAGCTCACCAAGACTAGGGTTCCAAGAGACCCAGTACTTC. It specifies CASSPRLGFQETQYF.

The gene calls are TRBV28 and TRBJ1-6, with 7 bases fitting TRBD1. V shed 7 bases and J 7 bases; nucleotides not matched to a gene: 7. CDR1 is MDHEN and CDR2 is SYDVKM in the germline V gene. This CDR3 has 14 residues. CDR3 coding DNA: TGTGCCAGCAACCCGGGACAGACGAATTCACCCCTCCACTTT. Translating it yields CASNPGQTNSPLHF. Supplemented by reference TRBV28 and TRBJ1-6, the full variable domain reads DVKVTQSSRYLVKRTGEKVFLECVQDMDHENMFWYRQDPGLGLRLIYFSYDVKMKEKGDIPEGYSVSREKKERFSLILESASTNQTSMYLCASNPGQTNSPLHFGNGTRLTVT.

The V gene is TRBV19, the J gene TRBJ1-1; no clear D gene. The CDR3 is 14 residues long. Germline lookup yields CDR1 LNHDA and CDR2 SQIVND (reference sequence). Trimming removed 5 bases at V and 3 bases at J, with 13 bases between. CDR3 residues: CASSWRAYDTEAFF. The CDR3 DNA sequence: TGTGCCAGTAGTTGGAGGGCCTATGACACTGAAGCTTTCTTT.

This clone came up once. The chain recombines TRBV9 with TRBJ1-6, with a weak D call TRBD1 (5 bases). The CDR3 runs to 14 residues. Germline CDR1 is SGDLS and CDR2 is YYNGEE. The V and J ends lost 4 bases and 6 bases respectively, with 11 bases between them. The CDR3 coding sequence is TGTGCCAGCAGCCCTCTTCAGGGTAATTCACCCCTCCACTTT. It codes for CASSPLQGNSPLHF.

This clone was seen once. V gene TRBV4-2 combines with J gene TRBJ2-3; possible D gene TRBD2, 6 bases. Trimming took 0 bases from V and 2 from J, leaving 24 bases between them. CDR3 length: 20 amino acids. Germline V gene data show CDR1 as LGHNA and CDR2 as YNFKEQ. The chain's CDR3 is CASSQDTSTVGAGFTDTQYF. The CDR3 coding sequence is TGTGCCAGCAGCCAAGATACATCCACAGTTGGCGCGGGGTTCACAGATACGCAGTATTTT.